Each of the 20 T cell receptor beta chains below was sequenced from the same sample in a study of T cell therapy after organ transplantation (dated by TCRdb to the late 2010s). Sample time point, as interpreted from the label and publication: before start of T cell therapy. The antigens these receptors bind are not known. The library was made by the immunoSEQ multiplex PCR assay. TCRdb limited this immuneACCESS table to in-frame rearrangements with V and J called. A share of clones is missing; checked studies link under half to unresolved V genes, and the rest is unexplained. The sample table holds 40,000 to 60,000 clones, of which 94% were seen once. The ten largest account for over 3% of the sample. The starting material was CD8+ T cells from blood, obtained before autologous CMV-specific T cell therapy. The source of these receptors is a human patient who had received a solid organ transplant and had CMV disease.

This chain uses TRBV9 with TRBJ2-7; a possible D gene is TRBD2 (5 bases). Germline lookup yields CDR1 SGDLS and CDR2 YYNGEE. V lost 2 bases to trimming and J lost 2 bases, with 11 bases between them. The CDR3 consists of 14 residues. CDR3 in amino acids: CASSVRTGAYEQYF. CDR3 bases: TGTGCCAGCAGCGTTAGGACTGGAGCCTACGAGCAGTACTTC.

V gene TRBV15 combines with J gene TRBJ2-5; D is tentatively TRBD1 or TRBD2 (5 bases each). This CDR3 has 14 amino acids. V lost 0 bases and J 0 bases, leaving 5 bases between the germline ends. CDR1 is LNHNV and CDR2 is YYDKDF in the germline V gene (reference sequence). The CDR3 DNA reads as TGTGCCACCAGCAGAGAGGGGGACCAAGAGACCCAGTACTTC. This sequence encodes CATSREGDQETQYF.

In its sample, this clone was seen once. V gene TRBV5-1 combines with J gene TRBJ2-3, with a tentative D call TRBD1 (6 bases). The CDR3 has 15 amino acids. Trimming left V 4 bases short and J 0 bases short, with 12 bases between. CDR1 is SGHRS, CDR2 YFSETQ, per germline. The CDR3, as DNA: TGCGCCAGCAGCCCCCTACAGGGTAGCACAGATACGCAGTATTTT. Protein sequence: CASSPLQGSTDTQYF.

V and J are TRBV21-1 and TRBJ1-6; TRBD1, the D gene given by the table, was not confirmed from the DNA. TRBV21-1 is an annotated pseudogene. This CDR3 has 16 amino acids. The CDR3 DNA reads as TGTGCCAGCAGCACCCACAGGGGGCGAGGTAATTCACCCCTCCACTTT. Protein: CASSTHRGRGNSPLHF.

CDR3 protein: CASSLGGTIEQYF. The CDR3 DNA sequence: TGTGCCAGCAGCTTAGGAGGGACTATCGAGCAGTACTTC. The V and J genes are TRBV7-9 and TRBJ2-7; TRBD2 matches at 7 bases. Germline CDR1 is SEHNR and CDR2 is FQNEAQ (reference sequence). The CDR3 totals 13 residues. V shed 1 base, J shed 6 bases, and the junction held 3 bases outside the gene matches.

The genes are TRBV30 and TRBJ1-4; 8 bases are shared with TRBD1. The length of the CDR3 is 15 residues. V trimming: 0 bases; J trimming: 4 bases; junction bases outside the gene matches: 4. Germline values: CDR1 GTSNPN, CDR2 SVGIG (reference sequence). CDR3 protein: CAWSVLGQGNEKLFF. For the CDR3, the DNA is TGTGCCTGGAGTGTACTCGGACAGGGTAATGAAAAACTGTTTTTT.

The chain uses TRBV13 and TRBJ2-7; 9 bases are a match to TRBD1. V trimming: 4 bases; J trimming: 0 bases; junction bases outside the gene matches: 1. This CDR3 contains 14 residues. The germline CDR1 and CDR2 sequences are PRHDT and FYEKMQ (reference sequence). In DNA form, the CDR3 reads TGTGCCAGCAGCTGGGGACAGGGCTCCTACGAGCAGTACTTC. Translating it yields CASSWGQGSYEQYF.

This chain uses TRBV2 with TRBJ2-5; possibly TRBD2 for D (7 bases). Germline CDR1 and CDR2: SNHLY and FYNNEI. Trimming took 6 bases from V and 1 from J, leaving 18 bases between them. This CDR3 has 16 amino acids. DNA for the CDR3: TGTGCCAGCAGGGGGAGGGCAGGGGAGGCCCAAGAGACCCAGTACTTC. Residues: CASRGRAGEAQETQYF.

The chain carries TRBV30 and TRBJ1-5; possibly TRBD1 for D (6 bases). V was shortened by 4 bases and J by 4 bases, with 11 bases between the two germline ends. The CDR3 is 13 amino acids. Germline CDR1 and CDR2: GTSNPN and SVGIG (reference sequence). CDR3 region: CAWTRGSNQPQHF. CDR3 nucleotide sequence: TGTGCCTGGACAAGGGGGAGTAATCAGCCCCAGCATTTT. Variable domain in full (rest from reference TRBV30 and TRBJ1-5): SQTIHQWPATLVQPVGSPLSLECTVEGTSNPNLYWYRQAAGRGLQLLFYSVGIGQISSEVPQNLSASRPQDRQFILSSKKLLLSDSGFYLCAWTRGSNQPQHFGDGTRLSIL.

J is TRBJ2-3 and V is TRBV2; D call uncertain. The CDR3 runs to 10 residues. V gave up 3 bases and J gave up 8 bases, with 3 bases separating them. Germline loops: CDR1 SNHLY, CDR2 FYNNEI. The CDR3: CASSDGTQYF. CDR3 in DNA: TGTGCCAGCAGTGACGGTACGCAGTATTTT.

This clone has only a few counts. The V gene is TRBV19, the J gene TRBJ2-5; 14 bases align to TRBD2. V gave up 6 bases and J gave up 4 bases; unmatched junction bases: 4. From germline, CDR1 is LNHDA and CDR2 SQIVND (reference sequence). The CDR3 totals 15 residues. CDR3 nucleotides: TGTGCCAGTAGGCCGGGACTAGCGGGAGTAGAGACCCAGTACTTC. Protein: CASRPGLAGVETQYF.

The J gene is TRBJ2-3, the V gene TRBV4-1; 8 bases are a match to TRBD1. There are 16 residues in the CDR3. The V gene's germline CDR1 is MGHRA and CDR2 YSYEKL. V trimming: 4 bases; J trimming: 3 bases; junction bases outside the gene matches: 9. The DNA of the CDR3 is TGCGCCAGCAGCCCTCATTCGGACAGGGTAACAGATACGCAGTATTTT. Protein product: CASSPHSDRVTDTQYF.

The chain couples TRBV15 to TRBJ1-5; D not certain. V was shortened by 0 bases and J by 3 bases, with 9 bases between the two germline ends. This CDR3 is 15 amino acids long. Germline V gene data show CDR1 as LNHNV and CDR2 as YYDKDF (reference sequence). The CDR3 loop reads CATSRDPGINQPQHF. CDR3 DNA: TGTGCCACCAGCAGAGATCCCGGAATCAATCAGCCCCAGCATTTT.

The J gene is TRBJ1-5, the V gene TRBV6-5; no clear D gene. The CDR3 extends over 14 amino acids. The V gene's germline CDR1 is MNHEY and CDR2 SVGAGI. Trimming shortened V by 2 bases and J by 8 bases, and 13 bases separated the two germline ends. Here the CDR3 DNA reads TGTGCCAGCAGTTACGCACGCGGGGTGGAGCCCCAGCATTTT. Protein sequence: CASSYARGVEPQHF.

The sample holds one count of this clone. The chain combines TRBV9 with TRBJ2-7, with 12 bases aligning to TRBD1. Germline-derived CDR1 and CDR2 are SGDLS and YYNGEE. With 3 bases clipped from V and 5 bases from J, the junction kept 6 bases outside the gene matches. This CDR3 comprises 15 residues. The CDR3 bases are TGTGCCAGCAGCGCCGGGACAGGGGGCAGCGACGAGCAGTACTTC. Translated: CASSAGTGGSDEQYF.

In DNA, the CDR3 is TGTGCCAGCAGTGAGGACAGGGAACCAGATACGCAGTATTTT. It encodes CASSEDREPDTQYF. The chain joins TRBV6-4 to TRBJ2-3; TRBD1 agrees at 8 bases. This CDR3 is built from 14 residues. Germline-derived CDR1 and CDR2 are MRHNA and SNTAGT. V was pared by 3 bases and J by 4 bases, with 3 bases of the junction left unmatched.

The chain is built from TRBV4-3 and TRBJ1-1; D call uncertain. The length of the CDR3 is 15 residues. Germline CDR1 and CDR2: LGHNA and YSLEER. Trimming left V 1 base short and J 0 bases short, with 9 bases between. The CDR3 here is CASSQGVSLNTEAFF. The CDR3 coding sequence is TGCGCCAGCAGCCAAGGTGTCAGCTTGAACACTGAAGCTTTCTTT.

The V and J genes are TRBV27 and TRBJ2-3; TRBD2 matches 7 bases. The ends lost 1 base at V and 3 bases at J; junction bases unmatched: 4. This CDR3 region has 15 residues. Per germline, CDR1 MNHEY and CDR2 SMNVEV (reference sequence). CDR3 in amino acids: CASSLFGGGTDTQYF. The CDR3 bases are TGTGCCAGCAGTTTATTTGGGGGAGGGACAGATACGCAGTATTTT.

The chain employs TRBV6-4 and TRBJ2-5; 12 nucleotides line up with TRBD1. The CDR3 consists of 16 residues. The germline V gene has CDR1 MRHNA and CDR2 SNTAGT. The junction had 6 bases not matched to a gene; V was cut back by 5 bases and J by 2 bases. CDR3 in amino acids: CASSSGTGGGQETQYF. The CDR3 DNA reads as TGTGCCAGCAGTTCCGGGACAGGGGGCGGACAAGAGACCCAGTACTTC.

The chain employs TRBV5-6 and TRBJ2-1; 13 bases line up with TRBD2. Germline CDR1 SGHDT, CDR2 YYEEEE. With 4 bases clipped from V and 10 bases from J, the junction kept 5 bases outside the gene matches. The CDR3 runs 14 residues. CDR3 bases: TGTGCCAGCAGCCCTGGACTAGCGGGAGTCGAGCAGTTCTTC. This sequence encodes CASSPGLAGVEQFF.